The clone carrying this TCR beta chain was detected once. Its target is not known. A second roughly 6 to 12 cycle PCR used barcoded and J-beta primers. Template switching added a 12-random-nucleotide identifier to every cDNA molecule. TCRdb processed the 5' RACE reads anew with MiXCR; each CDR3 protein has one entry. Of hundreds of thousands of distinct CDR3 sequences in the sample, 43% were seen once. This sample was included in a study of blood T cells in healthy people across ages. Study outcomes and limitations: Older age went with lower TCR beta diversity per million T cells, in a roughly linear way. Diversity was higher, and naive CD4+ cells more numerous, in long-lived donors than in aged donors.

Germline CDR1 is DFQATT and CDR2 is SNEGSKA (reference sequence). This CDR3 comprises 14 residues. Trimming took 5 bases from V and 7 from J; bases not matched to a gene: 5. Each donor had around 10 milliliters of peripheral blood drawn. The chain combines TRBV20-1 with TRBJ2-1, with 13 bases identical to TRBD2. The sequence was collected from a woman aged 60-70 years in good health. The sample consisted of blood. CDR3 bases: TGCAGTGCTTTTTCACTAGCGGGAGGGAATGAGCAGTTCTTC. This encodes CSAFSLAGGNEQFF.